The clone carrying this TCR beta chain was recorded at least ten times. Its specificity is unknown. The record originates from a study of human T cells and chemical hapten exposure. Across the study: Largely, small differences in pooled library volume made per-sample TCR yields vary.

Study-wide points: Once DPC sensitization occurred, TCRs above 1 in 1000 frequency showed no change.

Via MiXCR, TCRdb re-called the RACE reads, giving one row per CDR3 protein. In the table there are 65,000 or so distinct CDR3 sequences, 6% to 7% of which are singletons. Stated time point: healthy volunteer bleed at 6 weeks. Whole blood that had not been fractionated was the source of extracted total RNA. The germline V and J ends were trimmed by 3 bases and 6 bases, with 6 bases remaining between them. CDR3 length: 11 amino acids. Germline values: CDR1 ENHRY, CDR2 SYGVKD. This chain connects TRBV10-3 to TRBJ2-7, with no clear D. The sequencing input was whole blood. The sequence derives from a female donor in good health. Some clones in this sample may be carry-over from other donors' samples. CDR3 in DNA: TGTGCCATCAGTGAAATTGGCGAGCAGTACTTC. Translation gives CAISEIGEQYF.